Sequencing of this T cell receptor beta chain was carried out in a study of cytomegalovirus exposure and HLA in healthy donors. Study-wide results and limits: 87-base-pair reads could not separate some V segments, including TRBV6-2 and TRBV6-3. Association of a missense DCLRE1C variant with TCR beta V- and J-gene trimming was reported in a later analysis. Among the most significant clusters, several appeared linked to common viral pathogens in a later analysis.

Germline CDR1 MNHEY, CDR2 SMNVEV (reference sequence). There are 13 residues in the CDR3. Losses at the gene ends were 8 bases for V and 2 bases for J; bases not matched to a gene: 6. In the case of this clone: Its antigen is undetermined.

In the PCR, 60 Vbeta and 13 Jbeta primers were used. Per the original methods: The count from a later analysis was some 80 million unique TCR beta chains, some 10 million of them shared. Produced via immunoSEQ multiplex PCR; TCRdb's table is partial and in-frame only. V, J and clone size are those of that table, while D and trimming were read from the DNA. The sample has over 130,000 clones; approximately 80% are singletons. Specimen: PBMCs. The V and J genes are TRBV27 and TRBJ2-7; 7 nucleotides align to TRBD1. The sequence came from a man in his forties or fifties in good health and CMV-seronegative. CDR3 coding DNA: TGTGCCAGCTCAGGGGGTACCCCCTACGAGCAGTACTTC. Its protein product is CASSGGTPYEQYF.